This is a list of T cell receptor beta chains from one sample in a study of T cells in Graves' hyperthyroidism and ophthalmopathy. TCRdb called the multiplex PCR reads again in MiXCR, with one record for every CDR3 protein. Among a few hundred thousand distinct CDR3 sequences listed, 20% to 30% were seen once. The sequenced sample consisted of blood. These receptors came from a man aged 50 or older with Graves' hyperthyroidism. Each CDR3 is given with its conserved first and last residue. D genes are given only for firm matches. The size entry is marked missing in some rows and otherwise reads once, few, many or a size class.

V,D,size,J,CDR3,DNA
TRBV11-2,-,many,TRBJ2-3,CASREGGDTQYF,TGTGCCAGCCGAGAGGGGGGAGATACGCAGTATTTT
TRBV12-3/TRBV12-4,-,many,TRBJ2-4,CASSAPGTKNIQYF,TGTGCCAGCAGTGCCCCGGGCACCAAAAACATTCAGTACTTC
TRBV7-9,TRBD1,few,TRBJ2-1,CASKPRTGYNEQFF,TGTGCCAGCAAACCCCGGACAGGCTACAATGAGCAGTTCTTC
TRBV18,-,many,TRBJ1-2,CASSPNQGWDGYTF,TGTGCCAGCTCACCCAACCAGGGCTGGGATGGCTACACCTTC
TRBV11-3,TRBD2,-,TRBJ2-1,CASRTSTYNEQFF,TGTGCCAGCAGGACTAGCACCTACAATGAGCAGTTCTTC
TRBV25-1,-,few,TRBJ2-5,CASSGPNSKETQYF,TGTGCCAGCAGTGGACCAAACAGCAAAGAGACCCAGTACTTC
TRBV12-3/TRBV12-4,-,many,TRBJ1-5,CASSSNGGNQPQHF,TGTGCCAGCAGTTCGAACGGAGGCAATCAGCCCCAGCATTTT
TRBV6-2/TRBV6-3,TRBD2,-,TRBJ2-7,CASSIRTSGRAHEQYF,TGTGCCAGCAGTATCCGGACTAGCGGGAGGGCCCACGAGCAGTACTTC
TRBV28,TRBD1,-,TRBJ1-5,CASRRDSKAYQPQHF,TGTGCCAGCAGGCGGGACAGCAAGGCGTATCAGCCCCAGCATTTT
TRBV30,-,-,TRBJ1-5,CAWSAGLWQPQHF,TGTGCCTGGAGTGCAGGGTTGTGGCAGCCCCAGCATTTT
TRBV12-3/TRBV12-4,TRBD1,-,TRBJ1-6,CASSPTGGDSPLHF,TGTGCCAGCAGCCCGACAGGGGGGGATTCACCCCTCCACTTT
TRBV3-1,TRBD2,once,TRBJ2-1,CASSPTSGRGGRSYNEQFF,TGTGCCAGCAGCCCGACTAGCGGGAGGGGGGGGAGGTCCTACAATGAGCAGTTCTTC
TRBV20-1,-,few,TRBJ2-1,CSARGPSHSWQFF,TGCAGTGCTAGAGGACCCAGCCATAGTTGGCAGTTCTTC
TRBV11-2,TRBD2,-,TRBJ2-1,CASSLVEVAGPRNEQFF,TGTGCCAGCAGCTTAGTAGAAGTAGCGGGCCCAAGGAATGAGCAGTTCTTC
TRBV28,-,-,TRBJ2-1,CASVPRNLDEQFF,TGTGCCAGCGTTCCTAGGAATCTGGATGAGCAGTTCTTC
TRBV20-1,TRBD1,-,TRBJ1-6,CSAGLRQGGFNSPLHF,TGCAGTGCTGGGCTACGACAGGGAGGGTTTAATTCACCCCTCCACTTT
TRBV20-1,TRBD1,-,TRBJ1-1,CSAPRGGILTEAFF,TGCAGTGCCCCCAGGGGGGGGATTCTGACTGAAGCTTTCTTT
TRBV20-1,-,few,TRBJ2-7,CSVDTPGEQYF,TGCAGTGTAGATACTCCGGGAGAGCAGTACTTC
TRBV6-1,-,many,TRBJ2-5,CASSGTFQETQYF,TGTGCCAGCAGTGGGACATTCCAAGAGACCCAGTACTTC
TRBV28,-,-,TRBJ2-2,CAGSLAGPNTGELFF,TGTGCCGGCAGTTTGGCAGGACCGAACACCGGGGAGCTGTTTTTT
TRBV15,-,-,TRBJ2-2,CATRNGYTGELFF,TGTGCCACCAGAAACGGATACACCGGGGAGCTGTTTTTT
TRBV7-2,-,few,TRBJ1-2,CASSLHREYGYTF,TGTGCCAGCAGCTTACACAGGGAATATGGCTACACCTTC
TRBV3-1,TRBD2,-,TRBJ2-1,CASSPRASGKYNEQFF,TGTGCCAGCAGCCCGAGGGCTAGCGGGAAATACAATGAGCAGTTCTTC
TRBV2,-,few,TRBJ2-3,CARLSGGDTQYF,TGTGCCCGTTTATCCGGCGGGGATACGCAGTATTTT
TRBV7-9,-,-,TRBJ2-5,CASSLGPQLQETQYF,TGTGCCAGCAGCTTAGGTCCACAGTTACAAGAGACCCAGTACTTC
TRBV12-3/TRBV12-4,TRBD1,many,TRBJ2-3,CASSLGPRSGTVFSTDTQYF,TGTGCCAGCAGTTTAGGTCCTCGTTCCGGGACAGTCTTTAGCACAGATACGCAGTATTTT
TRBV24-1,-,-,TRBJ2-5,CATRETGAEGTQYF,TGTGCCACCAGAGAGACTGGGGCCGAAGGGACCCAGTACTTC
TRBV6-2/TRBV6-3,-,-,TRBJ2-1,CASSKGPLMLQFF,TGTGCCAGCAGTAAGGGGCCGCTAATGTTGCAGTTCTTC
TRBV2,-,-,TRBJ2-2,CASNIATGELFF,TGTGCCAGCAATATAGCAACCGGGGAGCTGTTTTTT
TRBV28,TRBD1,few,TRBJ1-6,CASSSLQGARNSPLHF,TGTGCCAGCAGTTCATTACAGGGGGCTCGGAATTCACCCCTCCACTTT
TRBV7-2,-,many,TRBJ2-7,CASSLDGDYEQYF,TGTGCCAGCAGCTTAGATGGGGACTACGAGCAGTACTTC
TRBV11-2,-,-,TRBJ1-2,CASRGGNYGYTF,TGTGCCAGTCGCGGGGGTAACTATGGCTACACCTTC
TRBV12-3/TRBV12-4,-,-,TRBJ1-1,CASRGGREEIGTEAFF,TGTGCCAGCCGAGGGGGACGGGAGGAGATCGGCACTGAAGCTTTCTTT
TRBV7-6,-,-,TRBJ2-3,CASSSAYRRTDTQYF,TGTGCCAGCAGTTCAGCGTACCGGCGCACAGATACGCAGTATTTT
TRBV5-1,TRBD1,many,TRBJ1-1,CASSLTGGGTEAFF,TGCGCCAGCAGCTTGACAGGGGGAGGCACTGAAGCTTTCTTT
TRBV3-1,-,-,TRBJ2-1,CASSRIARSRGEQFF,TGTGCCAGCAGCCGCATCGCCAGATCCCGGGGTGAGCAGTTCTTC
TRBV3-1,-,few,TRBJ2-2,CASSLLLGGELFF,TGTGCCAGCAGTCTCTTACTGGGCGGGGAGCTGTTTTTT
TRBV27,TRBD1,many,TRBJ1-1,CASSFRTGGNTEAFF,TGTGCCAGCAGTTTTCGGACAGGGGGGAACACTGAAGCTTTCTTT
TRBV6-5,-,-,TRBJ1-4,CASSYSPAGQNEKLFF,TGTGCCAGCAGTTACTCTCCGGCGGGACAAAATGAAAAACTGTTTTTT
TRBV7-9,TRBD2,few,TRBJ2-1,CASSSSQVAGISYNEQFF,TGTGCCAGCAGCTCATCCCAGGTAGCGGGGATCTCCTACAATGAGCAGTTCTTC
TRBV6-1,TRBD1,-,TRBJ2-7,CASNTGTGAYEQYF,TGTGCCAGCAATACTGGGACAGGGGCCTACGAGCAGTACTTC
TRBV20-1,TRBD2,-,TRBJ2-1,CSAPAGGPTYNEQFF,TGCAGTGCCCCAGCGGGAGGGCCGACATACAATGAGCAGTTCTTC
TRBV27,-,few,TRBJ1-2,CASGSGHLYGYTF,TGTGCCAGCGGGTCGGGACACCTCTATGGCTACACCTTC
TRBV7-2,TRBD2,-,TRBJ2-1,CASSAGLYHRSNEQFF,TGTGCCAGCAGCGCGGGACTATACCATAGAAGCAATGAGCAGTTCTTC
TRBV20-1,TRBD1,-,TRBJ1-4,CSADGTGDEKLFF,TGCAGTGCCGACGGGACAGGGGACGAAAAACTGTTTTTT
TRBV11-1,-,-,TRBJ2-3,CASSPTRFGTDTQYF,TGTGCCAGCAGCCCGACAAGGTTCGGCACAGATACGCAGTATTTT
TRBV7-3,-,many,TRBJ2-2,CASSPRRPGELFF,TGTGCCAGCAGCCCTCGAAGGCCCGGGGAGCTGTTTTTT
TRBV7-2,-,-,TRBJ2-3,CASNPTSYTDTQYF,TGTGCCAGCAACCCCACATCATACACAGATACGCAGTATTTT
TRBV9,-,-,TRBJ2-5,CASSGSEGPQETQYF,TGTGCCAGCAGCGGCTCGGAGGGCCCACAAGAGACCCAGTACTTC
TRBV6-2/TRBV6-3,TRBD1,-,TRBJ2-1,CASRTGASSYNEQFF,TGTGCCAGCAGAACAGGGGCGAGCTCCTACAATGAGCAGTTCTTC
TRBV5-1,TRBD2,few,TRBJ2-2,CASSPDGGARTGELFF,TGCGCCAGCAGCCCGGACGGGGGGGCGCGCACCGGGGAGCTGTTTTTT
TRBV5-1,-,-,TRBJ2-2,CASRWENTGELFF,TGCGCCAGCAGATGGGAGAACACCGGGGAGCTGTTTTTT
TRBV7-9,-,few,TRBJ1-1,CAIDKQNTEAFF,TGTGCCATAGACAAACAGAACACTGAAGCTTTCTTT
TRBV4-1,-,few,TRBJ2-1,CASSQEVVGGFSYNEQFF,TGCGCCAGCAGCCAAGAAGTCGTTGGGGGTTTCTCCTACAATGAGCAGTTCTTC
TRBV27,-,-,TRBJ2-2,CASSSQGSPTGELFF,TGTGCCAGCAGTTCACAAGGGTCTCCCACCGGGGAGCTGTTTTTT
TRBV12-3/TRBV12-4,TRBD1,many,TRBJ2-5,CASSTGQGLSETQYF,TGTGCCAGCAGTACCGGACAGGGGCTCTCAGAGACCCAGTACTTC
TRBV19,-,-,TRBJ1-5,CASSIISGMYSNQPQHF,TGTGCCAGTAGTATTATTTCAGGAATGTATAGCAATCAGCCCCAGCATTTT